The 28 T cell receptor beta chains given below trace back to one sample, sequenced in a study of cytomegalovirus exposure and HLA in healthy donors. PCR primers comprised 60 Vbeta and 13 Jbeta primers. Assay used: immunoSEQ multiplex PCR; TCRdb lists only in-frame clones, some missing. The sample lists 200,000 to 250,000 clones; over 60% were seen once. Sequenced material: PBMCs. The receptors were gathered from a young man in good health and CMV-seronegative.

This clone was seen a handful of times. This chain links TRBV10-3 with TRBJ1-5; tentatively, D is TRBD1 (6 bases). Germline CDR1 reads ENHRY; CDR2 reads SYGVKD. V was shortened by 6 bases and J by 5 bases, with 8 bases between the two germline ends. This CDR3 has 12 residues. This CDR3 reads CAISSGDQPQHF. The CDR3 DNA reads as TGTGCCATCAGCTCAGGGGATCAGCCCCAGCATTTT.

The V and J genes are TRBV27 and TRBJ2-7; tentatively, D is TRBD1 (5 bases). The CDR3 length is 15 residues. Germline V gene data show CDR1 as MNHEY and CDR2 as SMNVEV (reference sequence). Trimming shortened V by 1 base and J by 3 bases, and 13 bases separated the two germline ends. The CDR3 DNA is TGTGCCAGCAGTTTATATCAGGGCTCCCTCTACGAGCAGTACTTC. It yields the protein CASSLYQGSLYEQYF.

This clone has a count of ten or more. The CDR3, as DNA: TGCGCCAGCAGCGAGAGACAGGAGATCTATGGCTACACCTTC. It yields the protein CASSERQEIYGYTF. J is TRBJ1-2 and V is TRBV5-1; the D gene is possibly TRBD1 (6 bases). CDR1 is SGHRS, CDR2 YFSETQ, per germline. V was clipped by 4 bases and J by 4 bases, with 14 bases between them. The CDR3 runs 14 residues.

The chain carries TRBV30 and TRBJ2-1; D gene uncertain. Germline V gene lookup returns CDR1 GTSNPN and CDR2 SVGIG (reference sequence). The CDR3 is 14 residues long. V lost 5 bases and J lost 2, with 13 bases in between. In nucleotides, the CDR3 is TGTGCCTGGGGCGGATCGCAAACCTACAATGAGCAGTTCTTC. As protein: CAWGGSQTYNEQFF. Variable domain in full (rest from reference TRBV30 and TRBJ2-1): SQTIHQWPATLVQPVGSPLSLECTVEGTSNPNLYWYRQAAGRGLQLLFYSVGIGQISSEVPQNLSASRPQDRQFILSSKKLLLSDSGFYLCAWGGSQTYNEQFFGPGTRLTVL.

This clone was counted between two and nine times. The CDR3 region is CASRATSGALNEQFF. The DNA for the CDR3 is TGTGCCAGCAGGGCCACTAGCGGGGCGCTGAATGAGCAGTTCTTC. The chain is built from TRBV2 and TRBJ2-1; TRBD2 aligns across 10 bases. Germline V gene lookup returns CDR1 SNHLY and CDR2 FYNNEI. The V gene end was trimmed by 6 bases and the J gene end by 7 bases; junction bases not matched to a gene: 9. The CDR3 covers 15 residues.

V usage is TRBV15 and J usage is TRBJ2-7; D ambiguous. V lost 0 bases and J 5 bases, leaving 11 bases between the germline ends. Germline values: CDR1 LNHNV, CDR2 YYDKDF (reference sequence). This CDR3 spans 14 amino acids. CDR3 residues: CATSRDRISDEQYF. The DNA for the CDR3 is TGTGCCACCAGCAGAGATCGTATTTCGGACGAGCAGTACTTC.

The V call is TRBV29-1, the J call TRBJ2-1; tentative D call: TRBD1 (5 bases). With 0 bases removed from V and 9 bases from J, the gap between germline ends came to 18 bases. Germline V gives CDR1 SQVTM, CDR2 ANQGSEA. There are 15 residues in the CDR3. CDR3 coding DNA: TGCAGCGTTGAAGATGGGGCCTTGGACCTGGGTGAGCAGTTCTTC. Its protein is CSVEDGALDLGEQFF.

This clone came up a few times. This chain links TRBV9 with TRBJ2-5, with a possible D match to TRBD2 (5 bases). The CDR3 has 12 residues. Trimming stripped 7 bases from V and 3 bases from J, with 10 bases between. The germline gives CDR1 SGDLS, CDR2 YYNGEE. CDR3 DNA sequence: TGTGCCAGCGGGGAGCAGGAAGAGACCCAGTACTTC. Its translation is CASGEQEETQYF.

The chain carries TRBV11-3 and TRBJ1-1; TRBD1 might be the D (5 bases). Trimming removed 0 bases at V and 10 bases at J, with 9 bases between. Per germline, CDR1 SGHNT and CDR2 YENEEA. This CDR3 is built from 12 residues. The CDR3 here is CASSLDWGVAFF. The CDR3 coding sequence is TGTGCCAGCAGCTTAGATTGGGGGGTAGCTTTCTTT.

CDR3 DNA sequence: TGTGCCTGGACAGTCATCCTCCCCAATGAGCAGTTCTTC. It is translated as CAWTVILPNEQFF. The chain joins TRBV30 to TRBJ2-1, with D uncertain. CDR1 GTSNPN and CDR2 SVGIG come from the germline V gene (reference sequence). The V gene lost 4 bases and the J gene lost 6 bases, with 13 bases spanning the gap. The CDR3 totals 13 residues.

The table lists this clone with a few counts. This sequence joins TRBV10-3 and TRBJ2-5; no definite D call. The V end was cut by 3 bases, the J end by 5 bases, with 10 bases between. The CDR3 contains 13 residues. From germline, CDR1 is ENHRY and CDR2 SYGVKD. The CDR3 protein is CAISDRSAETQYF. DNA for the CDR3: TGTGCCATCAGTGACAGGTCAGCCGAGACCCAGTACTTC.

The chain joins TRBV13 to TRBJ2-3; D not certain. The V end was cut by 5 bases, the J end by 5 bases, with 20 bases between. CDR3 size: 16 residues. Germline CDR1 is PRHDT and CDR2 is FYEKMQ (reference sequence). CDR3 protein: CASSPRHPIGEDTQYF. The CDR3 nucleotides are TGTGCCAGCAGCCCAAGACACCCAATTGGTGAAGATACGCAGTATTTT. Complete variable domain (other parts from reference TRBV13 and TRBJ2-3): AAGVIQSPRHLIKEKRETATLKCYPIPRHDTVYWYQQGPGQDPQFLISFYEKMQSDKGSIPDRFSAQQFSDYHSELNMSSLELGDSALYFCASSPRHPIGEDTQYFGPGTRLTVL.

The CDR3 sequence is CASSSDRTTTDTQYF. The DNA of the CDR3 is TGTGCCAGCAGCTCGGACAGGACTACCACAGATACGCAGTATTTT. The rearrangement links TRBV7-6 to TRBJ2-3, with D perhaps matching TRBD1 (7 bases). CDR1 is SGHVS and CDR2 is FNYEAQ in the germline V gene. CDR3 length: 15 residues. V shed 4 bases and J shed 2 bases, with 13 bases lying between them. The whole variable domain, filled in from reference TRBV7-6 and TRBJ2-3, reads GAGVSQSPRYKVTKRGQDVALRCDPISGHVSLYWYRQALGQGPEFLTYFNYEAQQDKSGLPNDRFSAERPEGSISTLTIQRTEQRDSAMYRCASSSDRTTTDTQYFGPGTRLTVL.

This clone appeared a few times. The rearrangement uses TRBV27 and TRBJ1-3; D might be TRBD1 (5 bases). Germline loops: CDR1 MNHEY, CDR2 SMNVEV (reference sequence). V was shortened by 5 bases and J by 0 bases, with 14 bases between the two germline ends. CDR3 length: 16 residues. The CDR3 region has the DNA TGTGCCAGCAGTCCGACAGTTTACCACTCTGGAAACACCATATATTTT. It encodes CASSPTVYHSGNTIYF.

This chain joins TRBV5-1 and TRBJ1-4; D is uncertain. CDR3 size: 15 residues. V was pared by 0 bases and J by 0 bases, with 6 bases between. CDR1 SGHRS and CDR2 YFSETQ come from the germline V gene. CDR3 sequence reads: CASSLVPATNEKLFF. The CDR3 nucleotides read TGCGCCAGCAGCTTGGTTCCAGCAACTAATGAAAAACTGTTTTTT.

The chain is built from TRBV5-5 and TRBJ2-2, with D hard to call. The CDR3 runs to 15 residues. Looked up from germline, CDR1 is SGHKS and CDR2 is YYEKEE (reference sequence). V was trimmed by 4 bases and J by 1 base, leaving 11 bases between them. CDR3 residues: CASSIRLENTGELFF. DNA for the CDR3: TGTGCCAGCAGCATTCGACTGGAGAACACCGGGGAGCTGTTTTTT.

A single count supports this clone. The V call is TRBV6-6, the J call TRBJ1-1; D unresolved. V dropped 8 bases and J dropped 9 bases, with 22 bases sitting between them. The CDR3 extends over 14 amino acids. From germline, CDR1 is MNHNY and CDR2 SVGAGI (reference sequence). The CDR3, as DNA: TGTGCCAGCCGGTCCGGGATATCCCCGAAGAAAGCTTTCTTT. Its protein is CASRSGISPKKAFF.

The rearrangement uses TRBV5-6 and TRBJ2-1; 8 nucleotides match TRBD2. Germline trimming cut 0 bases from V and 5 bases from J; bases unmatched to any gene: 4. Germline-derived CDR1 and CDR2 are SGHDT and YYEEEE. CDR3 length equals 15 residues. The CDR3 DNA reads TGTGCCAGCAGCTTGGGACTAGCGCATGACAATGAGCAGTTCTTC. This translates into CASSLGLAHDNEQFF.

The chain uses TRBV4-2 and TRBJ2-5, with 7 bases identical to TRBD1. V dropped 2 bases and J dropped 0; count of bases not matched to a gene: 9. The CDR3 contains 17 residues. In germline, CDR1 is LGHNA, CDR2 YNFKEQ. The CDR3 DNA follows: TGTGCCAGCAGCCAATCTACCGGGACAGCGAACCAAGAGACCCAGTACTTC. Translation gives CASSQSTGTANQETQYF.

This chain links TRBV7-2 with TRBJ2-3; possibly TRBD2 for D (5 bases). Germline V gene lookup returns CDR1 SGHTA and CDR2 FQGNSA. Trimming left V 3 bases short and J 6 bases short, with 10 bases between. The CDR3 loop spans 13 amino acids. The DNA of the CDR3 is TGTGCCAGCAGCTTCGCGGGCTCCGATACGCAGTATTTT. Translation gives CASSFAGSDTQYF.

This clone has just a few counts. This CDR3 reads CASSRRTGNTEAFF. In DNA form, the CDR3 reads TGCGCCAGCAGCCGCCGGACAGGGAACACTGAAGCTTTCTTT. The V and J genes are TRBV5-1 and TRBJ1-1, with TRBD1 matching 7 bases. CDR1 is SGHRS and CDR2 is YFSETQ in the germline V gene. Unmatched junction bases numbered 4, after V lost 4 bases and J lost 1 base. This CDR3 is 14 amino acids long.

The chain has TRBV5-4 and TRBJ2-3; TRBD2 agrees at 13 bases. CDR3 length equals 16 residues. The germline V gene has CDR1 SGHNT and CDR2 YYREEE (reference sequence). V lost 6 bases and J lost 1; bases outside the gene matches: 5. The CDR3 bases are TGTGCCAGCACACTAGCGGGGGGGCTCGGCACAGATACGCAGTATTTT. This encodes CASTLAGGLGTDTQYF.

The chain joins TRBV9 to TRBJ2-1; the match to TRBD2 covers 10 bases. The length of the CDR3 is 16 residues. V lost 0 bases and J lost 8; bases outside the gene matches: 8. Germline V gene lookup returns CDR1 SGDLS and CDR2 YYNGEE. DNA for the CDR3: TGTGCCAGCAGCGTAGCTATGATAGCGGGAGGCTATGAGCAGTTCTTC. Translating it yields CASSVAMIAGGYEQFF.

On this clone itself: One end of the junction is discordant with germline, which a read error may explain. V gene TRBV29-1 combines with J gene TRBJ1-2; unclear D gene. The CDR3 contains 12 residues. Germline V lookup: CDR1 SQVTM, CDR2 ANQGSEA. The CDR3 loop reads CSVEDNSYGYTF. The DNA of the CDR3 is TGCAGCGTCGAAGATAACTCCTATGGCTACACCTTC.

The chain carries TRBV6-6 and TRBJ2-2; TRBD2 agrees at 8 bases. This CDR3 is 14 amino acids long. Germline V gene lookup returns CDR1 MNHNY and CDR2 SVGAGI (reference sequence). The trim removed 5 bases at V and 7 bases at J, leaving 6 bases unmatched. The DNA of the CDR3 is TGTGCCAGCAGTCGGACTAGCCGGGACGGGGAGCTGTTTTTT. It specifies CASSRTSRDGELFF.

The V call is TRBV27, the J call TRBJ2-1, with TRBD2 identical over 12 bases. V gave up 3 bases and J gave up 9 bases; unmatched junction bases: 12. This CDR3 comprises 17 residues. Looked up from germline, CDR1 is MNHEY and CDR2 is SMNVEV (reference sequence). CDR3 in DNA: TGTGCCAGCAGTTTTGGGCTAGCGGGAGGGCCGGATGGTGAGCAGTTCTTC. Amino acid sequence: CASSFGLAGGPDGEQFF.

The chain joins TRBV9 to TRBJ1-1; perhaps TRBD1 as D (5 bases). The CDR3 contains 13 residues. The V end lost 2 bases, the J end lost 8 bases, and 13 bases lay between the germline ends. Germline CDR1 is SGDLS and CDR2 is YYNGEE. The CDR3 loop is CASSVVPGYEAFF. CDR3 DNA: TGTGCCAGCAGCGTGGTCCCAGGGTACGAAGCTTTCTTT.

The chain joins TRBV6-1 to TRBJ2-2; no firm D call. CDR3 size: 13 residues. V was trimmed by 4 bases and J by 2 bases, leaving 5 bases between them. Germline V gene lookup returns CDR1 MNHNS and CDR2 SASEGT. CDR3 DNA: TGTGCCAGCAGTGCCCTAAACACCGGGGAGCTGTTTTTT. It yields the protein CASSALNTGELFF.